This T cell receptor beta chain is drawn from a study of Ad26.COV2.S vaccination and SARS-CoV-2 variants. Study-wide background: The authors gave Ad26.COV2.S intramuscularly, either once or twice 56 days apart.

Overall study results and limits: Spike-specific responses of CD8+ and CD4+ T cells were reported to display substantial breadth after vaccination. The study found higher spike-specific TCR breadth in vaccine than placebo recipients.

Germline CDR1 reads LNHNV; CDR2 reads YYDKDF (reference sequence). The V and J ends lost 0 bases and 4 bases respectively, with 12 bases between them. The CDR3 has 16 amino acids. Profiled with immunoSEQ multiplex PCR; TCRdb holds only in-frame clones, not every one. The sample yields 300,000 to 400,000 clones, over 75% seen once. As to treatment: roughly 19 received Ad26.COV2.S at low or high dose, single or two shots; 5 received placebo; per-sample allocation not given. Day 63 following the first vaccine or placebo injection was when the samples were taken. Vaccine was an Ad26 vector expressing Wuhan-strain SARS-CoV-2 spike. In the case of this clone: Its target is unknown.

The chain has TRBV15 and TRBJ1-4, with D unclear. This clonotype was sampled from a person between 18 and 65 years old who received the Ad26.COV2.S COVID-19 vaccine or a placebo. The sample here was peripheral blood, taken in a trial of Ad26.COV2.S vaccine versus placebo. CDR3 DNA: TGTGCCACCAGCAGAGATCGAGGCAGTGTTAATGAAAAACTGTTTTTT. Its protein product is CATSRDRGSVNEKLFF. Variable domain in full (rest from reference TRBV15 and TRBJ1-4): DAMVIQNPRYQVTQFGKPVTLSCSQTLNHNVMYWYQQKSSQAPKLLFHYYDKDFNNEADTPDNFQSRRPNTSFCFLDIRSPGLGDTAMYLCATSRDRGSVNEKLFFGSGTQLSVL.